Below, 13 T cell receptor beta chains from the same sample are listed, as sequenced in a study of vaccination and CD4 T cells after COVID-19. Cultured CD4+ T cell DNA was sequenced using the Oncomine TCR Beta short-read assay. Via MiXCR, TCRdb re-called the PCR reads, giving one row per CDR3 protein. The table has 20,000 to 25,000 distinct CDR3 sequences, 65% to 80% seen once. Their recognized antigens are unknown. The treatment is: roughly 11-day PBMC culture with coronavirus spike peptide pools or control peptides (ViraFEST assay). The sequenced sample was CD4+ T cells from blood, cultured in vitro. These receptors originate from a human donor who had recovered from COVID-19.

The chain links TRBV6-2 or TRBV6-3 to TRBJ2-3; D perhaps matches TRBD2 (6 bases). V lost 6 bases, J lost 4 bases, and 17 bases lay in between. Germline V CDR1 and CDR2: MNHEY, SVGEGT. The CDR3 length is 15 residues. The DNA for the CDR3 is TGTGCCAGCAGGGCCTTGGGACTTCTAGCAGATACGCAGTATTTT. Encoded protein: CASRALGLLADTQYF.

V and J are TRBV11-3 and TRBJ2-1; maybe TRBD2 (7 bases). The CDR3 consists of 15 residues. Germline-derived CDR1 and CDR2 are SGHNT and YENEEA. The V end lost 6 bases, the J end lost 2 bases, and 14 bases lay between the germline ends. The CDR3 DNA reads as TGTGCCAGCAGAGGGAGGGGGGTTACCTACAATGAGCAGTTCTTC. Protein product: CASRGRGVTYNEQFF. Filled out from reference TRBV11-3 and TRBJ2-1, the complete variable domain reads EAGVVQSPRYKIIEKKQPVAFWCNPISGHNTLYWYLQNLGQGPELLIRYENEEAVDDSQLPKDRFSAERLKGVDSTLKIQPAELGDSAVYLCASRGRGVTYNEQFFGPGTRLTVL.

This clonotype was seen a handful of times. The chain carries TRBV7-2 and TRBJ1-2, with 8 bases matching TRBD1. The ends lost 5 bases at V and 4 bases at J; junction bases unmatched: 6. Germline values: CDR1 SGHTA, CDR2 FQGNSA. The CDR3 contains 14 residues. CDR3 amino acids: CASSPSGTGYGYTF. CDR3 DNA sequence: TGTGCCAGCAGCCCCTCGGGGACAGGCTATGGCTACACCTTC. The variable domain in full, with the rest retrieved from reference TRBV7-2 and TRBJ1-2, is GAGVSQSPSNKVTEKGKDVELRCDPISGHTALYWYRQSLGQGLEFLIYFQGNSAPDKSGLPSDRFSAERTGGSVSTLTIQRTQQEDSAVYLCASSPSGTGYGYTFGSGTRLTVV.

The J gene is TRBJ1-5, the V gene TRBV6-1; 7 positions agree with TRBD1. The CDR3 extends over 15 amino acids. Looked up from germline, CDR1 is MNHNS and CDR2 is SASEGT. Unmatched junction bases numbered 4, after V lost 4 bases and J lost 1 base. CDR3 sequence (DNA): TGTGCCAGCAGTGGACAGGGCATGAGCAATCAGCCCCAGCATTTT. This gives the protein CASSGQGMSNQPQHF.

The chain is built from TRBV5-4 and TRBJ2-2; TRBD1 matches at 9 bases. From germline, CDR1 is SGHNT and CDR2 YYREEE (reference sequence). The CDR3 runs to 17 residues. Trimming took 4 bases from V and 0 from J; bases not matched to a gene: 7. CDR3 DNA sequence: TGTGCCAGCAGCGGAGGACAGGGGCCAACGAACACCGGGGAGCTGTTTTTT. It specifies CASSGGQGPTNTGELFF.

The chain recombines TRBV25-1 with TRBJ2-7; no definite D call. Germline lookup yields CDR1 MGHDK and CDR2 SYGVNS. V lost 6 bases, J lost 3 bases, and 9 bases lay in between. The CDR3 contains 12 residues. DNA of the CDR3: TGTGCCAGCAGCGAACGAGGCTACGAGCAGTACTTC. Translating gives CASSERGYEQYF.

This clonotype turned up a few times. CDR3 DNA: TGCGCCAGCAGTGATGCCGGGACAGCGAAGAACACTGAAGCTTTCTTT. Its translation is CASSDAGTAKNTEAFF. The chain recombines TRBV10-1 with TRBJ1-1; 7 nucleotides match TRBD1. This CDR3 is built from 16 residues. Germline assignment: CDR1 WNHNN and CDR2 SYGVQD (reference sequence). V shed 3 bases, J shed 1 base, and the junction held 8 bases outside the gene matches.

The chain combines TRBV7-9 with TRBJ1-6; possibly TRBD1 for D (5 bases). Germline CDR1 SEHNR, CDR2 FQNEAQ (reference sequence). This CDR3 comprises 12 residues. The V gene lost 1 base and the J gene lost 16 bases, with 11 bases spanning the gap. The CDR3 DNA follows: TGTGCCAGCAGCTTAGGGGGCCAACGGCTCCACTTT. This encodes CASSLGGQRLHF.

This clonotype has more than one count but fewer than ten. V gene TRBV7-2 combines with J gene TRBJ1-1; D unclear. The CDR3 has 13 residues. Germline V gene lookup returns CDR1 SGHTA and CDR2 FQGNSA. V was clipped by 5 bases and J by 1 base, with 8 bases between them. The CDR3 loop reads CASSAGRNTEAFF. The CDR3 region has the DNA TGTGCCAGCAGCGCAGGTAGGAACACTGAAGCTTTCTTT.

The V and J genes are TRBV20-1 and TRBJ1-5, with unresolved D. This CDR3 contains 12 residues. Germline loops: CDR1 DFQATT, CDR2 SNEGSKA (reference sequence). Deletions cut 7 bases from V and 4 bases from J, with 11 bases between. CDR3 DNA sequence: TGCAGTGTCCTGGTCCAAAATCAGCCCCAGCATTTT. Translating gives CSVLVQNQPQHF.

This chain joins TRBV20-1 and TRBJ1-1; D not resolved. Germline CDR1 DFQATT, CDR2 SNEGSKA (reference sequence). CDR3 length: 14 amino acids. Trimming left V 3 bases short and J 6 bases short, with 17 bases between. CDR3 sequence (DNA): TGCAGTGCTAGGACTCCCGGGGAAGCTTCTGAAGCTTTCTTT. This translates into CSARTPGEASEAFF.

This sequence joins TRBV6-1 and TRBJ2-2; D might be TRBD1 or TRBD2, each matching 5 bases. V was clipped by 2 bases and J by 4 bases, with 14 bases between them. Germline CDR1 MNHNS, CDR2 SASEGT. The CDR3 runs 16 residues. This chain's CDR3 is CASSEQLRGVTGELFF. The DNA of the CDR3 is TGTGCCAGCAGTGAACAACTGAGGGGAGTCACCGGGGAGCTGTTTTTT.

This CDR3 is CSARDLGTTPYEQYF. CDR3 DNA: TGCAGTGCTAGAGATCTCGGGACTACTCCCTACGAGCAGTACTTC. The chain couples TRBV20-1 to TRBJ2-7; TRBD2 agrees at 7 bases. With V trimmed by 0 bases and J by 2 bases, 7 bases remained unmatched. Germline assignment: CDR1 DFQATT and CDR2 SNEGSKA (reference sequence). This CDR3 has 15 residues.